The clone carrying this T cell receptor (beta chain) was seen just once. Repertoires were generated with immunoSEQ multiplex PCR, while TCRdb's copy carries only in-frame clones and drops some. The sample carries 230,000 or so clones, approximately 80% recorded once. The data are from a study of blood T cell repertoires in COVID-19. CDR3 size: 16 residues. Per germline, CDR1 LNHDA and CDR2 SQIVND (reference sequence). Trimming took off 5 bases at V and 0 bases at J, with 17 bases between the two ends. The sample taken for sequencing was peripheral blood. The chain has TRBV19 and TRBJ2-7, with D possibly TRBD2 on 6 matching bases. The TCR comes from a man between 25 and 39 years old with active or convalescent COVID-19. Here the CDR3 DNA reads TGTGCCAGTAGTGATCCCGGGGGAAGGAGCTCCTACGAGCAGTACTTC. Encoded protein: CASSDPGGRSSYEQYF.